This TCR beta chain was sequenced during a study of graft-versus-host responses after intestinal transplantation. Study at large: Recipients underwent multivisceral, liver-intestinal, or isolated intestinal transplants. Recipients uniformly received anti-thymocyte globulin induction, followed by tacrolimus and steroids for roughly 3 years. Study-wide results and caveats: Detected in recipient marrow were GvH clones, some of which were first observed in ileum or blood. High graft-versus-host to host-versus-graft T cell clonal ratios marked allografts of patients with graft-donor macrochimerism.

As to this clone: Its target is unknown.

TCRdb keeps only in-frame clones here, not all; method: immunoSEQ multiplex PCR. The data show more than 20,000 clones, with 92% seen just once and around two fifths held by the top ten. This receptor was obtained from a human patient who received an intestinal transplant, so some T cells may come from the graft donor. The sample was PBMCs, taken roughly 39 weeks after intestinal transplant.

In DNA, the CDR3 is TGTGCCAGCAGCGTAGGTGGAGCGGGAGGGCCCTTATCCTACAATGAGCAGTTCTTC. This sequence encodes CASSVGGAGGPLSYNEQFF. The J gene is TRBJ2-1, the V gene TRBV9, with 10 bases matching TRBD2. CDR1 and CDR2 from the germline V gene are SGDLS and YYNGEE. V trimming: 0 bases; J trimming: 1 base; junction bases outside the gene matches: 10. This CDR3 has 19 residues.